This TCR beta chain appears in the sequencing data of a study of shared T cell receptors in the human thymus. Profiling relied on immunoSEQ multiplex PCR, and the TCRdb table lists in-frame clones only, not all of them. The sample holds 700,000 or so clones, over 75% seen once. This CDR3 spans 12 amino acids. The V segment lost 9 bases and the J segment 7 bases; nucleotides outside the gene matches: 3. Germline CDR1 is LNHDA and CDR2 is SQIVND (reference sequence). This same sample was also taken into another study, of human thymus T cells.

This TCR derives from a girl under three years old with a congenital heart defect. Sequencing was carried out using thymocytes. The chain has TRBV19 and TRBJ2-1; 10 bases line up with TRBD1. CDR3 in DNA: TGTGCCAGCAGGGACAGGGGTAATGAGCAGTTCTTC. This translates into CASRDRGNEQFF.